This T cell receptor beta chain comes out of a study of T cell changes during pregnancy in multiple sclerosis. Data came from immunoSEQ multiplex PCR; TCRdb stores just in-frame clones and leaves some out. This table holds 100,000 to 150,000 clones, 80% to 95% found once. The V gene lost 4 bases and the J gene lost 7 bases, with 25 bases spanning the gap. This CDR3 is 17 amino acids long. The germline V gene has CDR1 LNHDA and CDR2 SQIVND (reference sequence). This TCR was recovered from a female donor with multiple sclerosis, enrolled in a pregnancy study. This rearrangement joins TRBV19 to TRBJ1-2; D ambiguous. The material sequenced was peripheral blood, taken before pregnancy. CDR3 protein: CASSTSSPRGGIGGYTF. CDR3 in DNA: TGTGCCAGTAGTACATCCTCTCCTCGGGGAGGAATTGGTGGCTACACCTTC.